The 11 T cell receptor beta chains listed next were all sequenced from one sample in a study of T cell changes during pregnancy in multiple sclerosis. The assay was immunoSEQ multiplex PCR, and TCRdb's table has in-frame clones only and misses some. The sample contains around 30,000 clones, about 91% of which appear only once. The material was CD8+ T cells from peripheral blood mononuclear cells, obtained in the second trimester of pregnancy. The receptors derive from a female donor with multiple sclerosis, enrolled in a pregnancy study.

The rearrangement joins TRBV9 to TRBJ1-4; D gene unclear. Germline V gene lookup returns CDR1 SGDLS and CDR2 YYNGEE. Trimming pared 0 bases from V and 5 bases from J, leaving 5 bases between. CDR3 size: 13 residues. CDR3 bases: TGTGCCAGCAGCGTAGATGGCAATGAAAAACTGTTTTTT. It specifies CASSVDGNEKLFF. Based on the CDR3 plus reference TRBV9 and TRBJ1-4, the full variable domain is DSGVTQTPKHLITATGQRVTLRCSPRSGDLSVYWYQQSLDQGLQFLIQYYNGEERAKGNILERFSAQQFPDLHSELNLSSLELGDSALYFCASSVDGNEKLFFGSGTQLSVL.

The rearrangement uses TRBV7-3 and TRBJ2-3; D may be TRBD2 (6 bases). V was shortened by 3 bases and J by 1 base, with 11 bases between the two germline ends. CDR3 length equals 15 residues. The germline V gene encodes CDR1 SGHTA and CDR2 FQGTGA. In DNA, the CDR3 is TGTGCCAGCAGCTTGGGAGGTGGCCGCACAGATACGCAGTATTTT. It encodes CASSLGGGRTDTQYF.

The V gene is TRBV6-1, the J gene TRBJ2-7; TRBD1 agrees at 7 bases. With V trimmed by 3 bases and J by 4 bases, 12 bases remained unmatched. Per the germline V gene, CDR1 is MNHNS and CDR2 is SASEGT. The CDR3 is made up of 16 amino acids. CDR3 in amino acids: CASSDNPGTAGYEQYF. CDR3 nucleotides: TGTGCCAGCAGTGATAACCCCGGGACAGCCGGTTACGAGCAGTACTTC.

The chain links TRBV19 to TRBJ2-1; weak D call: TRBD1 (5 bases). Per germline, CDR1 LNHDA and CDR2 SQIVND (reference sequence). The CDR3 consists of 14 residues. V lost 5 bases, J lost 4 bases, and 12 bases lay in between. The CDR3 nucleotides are TGTGCCAGTAGTGCCAGGGTCTTGTACAATGAGCAGTTCTTC. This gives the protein CASSARVLYNEQFF.

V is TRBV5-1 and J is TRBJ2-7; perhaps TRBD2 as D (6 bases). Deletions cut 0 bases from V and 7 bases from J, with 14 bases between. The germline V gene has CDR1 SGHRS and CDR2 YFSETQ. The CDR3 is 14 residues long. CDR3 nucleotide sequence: TGCGCCAGCAGCTTGGCCGGGCTAGCGAGGGAGCAGTACTTC. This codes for CASSLAGLAREQYF.

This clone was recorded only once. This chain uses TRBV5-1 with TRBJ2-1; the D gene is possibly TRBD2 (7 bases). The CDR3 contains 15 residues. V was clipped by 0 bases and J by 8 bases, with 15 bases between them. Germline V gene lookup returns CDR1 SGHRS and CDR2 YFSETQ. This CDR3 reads CASSLAFGGADEQFF. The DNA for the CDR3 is TGCGCCAGCAGCTTGGCCTTTGGGGGGGCCGATGAGCAGTTCTTC.

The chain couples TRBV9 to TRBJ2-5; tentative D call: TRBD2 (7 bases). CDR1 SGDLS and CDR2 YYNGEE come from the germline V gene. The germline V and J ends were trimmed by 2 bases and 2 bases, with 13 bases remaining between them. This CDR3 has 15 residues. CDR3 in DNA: TGTGCCAGCAGCGTGGGGGGGGCCCCGCAAGAGACCCAGTACTTC. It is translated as CASSVGGAPQETQYF.

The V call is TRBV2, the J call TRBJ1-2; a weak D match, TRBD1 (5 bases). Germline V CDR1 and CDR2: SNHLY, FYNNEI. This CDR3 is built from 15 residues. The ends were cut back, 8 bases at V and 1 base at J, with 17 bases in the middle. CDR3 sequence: CASGQGKGLNYGYTF. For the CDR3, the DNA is TGTGCCAGCGGGCAGGGAAAAGGTCTTAACTATGGCTACACCTTC.

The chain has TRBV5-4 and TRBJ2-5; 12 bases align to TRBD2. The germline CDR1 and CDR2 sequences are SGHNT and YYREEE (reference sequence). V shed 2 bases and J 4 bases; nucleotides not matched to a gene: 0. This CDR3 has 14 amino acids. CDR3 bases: TGTGCCAGCAGCTTACTAGCGGGAGGAGAGACCCAGTACTTC. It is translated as CASSLLAGGETQYF.

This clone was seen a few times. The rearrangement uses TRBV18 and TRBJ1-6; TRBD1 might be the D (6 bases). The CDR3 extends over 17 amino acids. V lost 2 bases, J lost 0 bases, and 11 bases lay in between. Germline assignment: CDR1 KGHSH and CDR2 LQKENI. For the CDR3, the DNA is TGTGCCAGCTCACCATCTAGGGACATCTCCTATAATTCACCCCTCCACTTT. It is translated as CASSPSRDISYNSPLHF.

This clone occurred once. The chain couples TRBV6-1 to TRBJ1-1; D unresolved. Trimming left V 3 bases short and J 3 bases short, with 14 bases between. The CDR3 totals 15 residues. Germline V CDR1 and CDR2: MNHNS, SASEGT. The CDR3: CASSDETRRDTEAFF. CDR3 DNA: TGTGCCAGCAGTGACGAGACACGGAGGGACACTGAAGCTTTCTTT.